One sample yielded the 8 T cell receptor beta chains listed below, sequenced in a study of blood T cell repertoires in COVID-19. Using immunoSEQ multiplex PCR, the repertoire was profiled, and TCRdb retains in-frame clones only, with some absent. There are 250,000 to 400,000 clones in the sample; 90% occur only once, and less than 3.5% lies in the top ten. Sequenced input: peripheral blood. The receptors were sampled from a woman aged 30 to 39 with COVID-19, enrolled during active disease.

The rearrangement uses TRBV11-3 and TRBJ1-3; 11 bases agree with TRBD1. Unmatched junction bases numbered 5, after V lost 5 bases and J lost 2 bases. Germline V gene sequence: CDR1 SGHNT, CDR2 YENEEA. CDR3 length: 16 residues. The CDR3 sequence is CASSPGQGAAGNTIYF. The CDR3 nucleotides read TGTGCCAGCAGCCCCGGACAGGGGGCCGCTGGAAACACCATATATTTT.

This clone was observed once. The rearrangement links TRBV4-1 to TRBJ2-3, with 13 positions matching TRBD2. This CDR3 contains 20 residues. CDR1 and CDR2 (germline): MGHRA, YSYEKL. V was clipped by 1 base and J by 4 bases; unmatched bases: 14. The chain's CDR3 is CASSQARRGTSGKVADTQYF. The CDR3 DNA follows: TGCGCCAGCAGCCAAGCCCGGAGAGGGACTAGCGGGAAGGTAGCAGATACGCAGTATTTT.

CDR3 amino acids: CASSFGGEAFF. CDR3 bases: TGCGCCAGCAGCTTTGGAGGAGAAGCTTTCTTT. The rearrangement links TRBV5-1 to TRBJ1-1; D is unresolved. CDR3 length equals 11 residues. Trimming pared 2 bases from V and 8 bases from J, leaving 7 bases between. Germline V gene lookup returns CDR1 SGHRS and CDR2 YFSETQ.

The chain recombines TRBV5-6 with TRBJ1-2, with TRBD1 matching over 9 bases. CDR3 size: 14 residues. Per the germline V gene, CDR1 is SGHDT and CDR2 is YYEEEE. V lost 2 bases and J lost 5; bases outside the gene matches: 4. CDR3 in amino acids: CASSFGTGTYGYTF. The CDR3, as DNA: TGTGCCAGCAGCTTTGGGACAGGGACGTATGGCTACACCTTC.

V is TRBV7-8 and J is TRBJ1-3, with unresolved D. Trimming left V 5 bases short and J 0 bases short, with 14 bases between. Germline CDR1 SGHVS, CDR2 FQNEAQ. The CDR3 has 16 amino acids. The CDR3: CASSPSRGFSGNTIYF. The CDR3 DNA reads TGTGCCAGCAGCCCATCACGAGGGTTCTCTGGAAACACCATATATTTT.

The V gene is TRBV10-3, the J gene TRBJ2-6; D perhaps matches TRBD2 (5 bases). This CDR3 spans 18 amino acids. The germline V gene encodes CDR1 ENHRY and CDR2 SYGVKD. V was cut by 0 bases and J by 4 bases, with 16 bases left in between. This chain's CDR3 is CAISESTSGAAGANVLTF. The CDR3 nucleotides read TGTGCCATCAGTGAGTCGACAAGCGGTGCGGCGGGGGCCAACGTCCTGACTTTC.

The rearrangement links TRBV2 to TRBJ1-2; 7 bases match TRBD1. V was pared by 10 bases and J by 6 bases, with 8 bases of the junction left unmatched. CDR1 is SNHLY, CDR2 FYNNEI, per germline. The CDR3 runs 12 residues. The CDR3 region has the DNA TGTGCCACGTACAGGGGAATAGATGGCTACACCTTC. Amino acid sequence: CATYRGIDGYTF.

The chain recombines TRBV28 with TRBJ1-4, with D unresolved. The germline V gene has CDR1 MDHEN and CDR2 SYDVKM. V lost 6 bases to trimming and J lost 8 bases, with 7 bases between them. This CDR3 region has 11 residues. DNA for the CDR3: TGTGCCAGCAGCCTTCAGGAAAAACTGTTTTTT. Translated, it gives CASSLQEKLFF.